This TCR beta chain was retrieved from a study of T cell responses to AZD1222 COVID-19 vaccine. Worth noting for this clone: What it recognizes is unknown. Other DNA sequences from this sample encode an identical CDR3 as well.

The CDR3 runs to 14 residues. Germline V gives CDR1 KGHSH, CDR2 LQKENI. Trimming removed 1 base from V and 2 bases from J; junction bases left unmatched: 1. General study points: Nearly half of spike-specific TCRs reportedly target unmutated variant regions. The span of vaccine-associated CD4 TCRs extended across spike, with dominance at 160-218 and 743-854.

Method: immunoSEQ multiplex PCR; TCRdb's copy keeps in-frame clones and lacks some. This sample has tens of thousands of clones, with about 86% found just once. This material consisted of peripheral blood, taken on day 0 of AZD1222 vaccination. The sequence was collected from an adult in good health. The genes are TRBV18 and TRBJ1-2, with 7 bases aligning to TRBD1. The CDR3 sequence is CASSPQGANYGYTF. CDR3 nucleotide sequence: TGTGCCAGCTCACCACAGGGGGCGAACTATGGCTACACCTTC. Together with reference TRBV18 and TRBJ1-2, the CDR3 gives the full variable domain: NAGVMQNPRHLVRRRGQEARLRCSPMKGHSHVYWYRQLPEEGLKFMVYLQKENIIDESGMPKERFSAEFPKEGPSILRIQQVVRGDSAAYFCASSPQGANYGYTFGSGTRLTVV.